This TCR beta chain comes out of a study of identifying expanded T cells in peripheral blood. Findings and limits, study-wide: Differentially abundant clones: 1 to 1.5 between replicates, around 17 at about two weeks, over 18 at four. Clone count variance between approximately two-week samples rose with total template count.

V gave up 1 base and J gave up 5 bases, with 11 bases separating them. Germline-derived CDR1 and CDR2 are SGHAT and FQNNGV. The CDR3 length is 14 residues. This clone was picked up one time. The antigen is unknown. Collection occurred without any documented infections or immune events in donors. Using immunoSEQ multiplex PCR, the repertoire was profiled, and TCRdb retains in-frame clones only, with some absent. The repertoire includes some 100,000 clones, about nine tenths of them detected once, and just under 8.5% sits in the top ten. Sequenced input: blood. The chain uses TRBV11-2 and TRBJ1-2; no clear D. This sequence originates from a person between 18 and 70 years old in good health. CDR3 in DNA: TGTGCCAGCAGCTTAGGCAGGACCTCGTATGGCTACACCTTC. It translates to CASSLGRTSYGYTF. The full variable domain, with the rest looked up from reference TRBV11-2 and TRBJ1-2, is EAGVAQSPRYKIIEKRQSVAFWCNPISGHATLYWYQQILGQGPKLLIQFQNNGVVDDSQLPKDRFSAERLKGVDSTLKIQPAKLEDSAVYLCASSLGRTSYGYTFGSGTRLTVV.